This T cell receptor beta chain was sequenced in a study of T cells in localized non-small cell lung cancer. Whole-study findings and limits: Blood T cell density predicted longer survival; adjacent-lung clonality, shorter.

V lost 6 bases, J lost 7 bases, and 13 bases lay in between. This CDR3 is built from 12 residues. Germline V gene lookup returns CDR1 SGDLS and CDR2 YYNGEE. Turning to this clone: Its specificity is unknown.

Only in-frame clones appear in the TCRdb table, and some are missing; sequencing was by immunoSEQ multiplex PCR. The sample includes about 60,000 clones, under 90% of them seen just once. This receptor was identified in a woman aged 40-69 years with stage I lung adenocarcinoma. This chain joins TRBV9 and TRBJ1-1; D is uncertain. The specimen comprised peripheral blood, sampled before any cancer treatment. The CDR3 region has the DNA TGTGCCAGCACGGCCATGGGAAGTGAAGCTTTCTTT. It yields the protein CASTAMGSEAFF.